This T cell receptor beta chain is from a study of blood T cell repertoires in COVID-19. The wider study: Donors in the United States, Italy and Spain gave samples during acute or convalescent COVID-19. PBMCs, B-cell-depleted T cells, or T cells provided the cDNA or gDNA that made up the material.

There are 16 residues in the CDR3. The trim removed 4 bases at V and 4 bases at J, leaving 9 bases unmatched. CDR1 is MNHNS and CDR2 is SASEGT in the germline V gene. Sequencing was performed with immunoSEQ multiplex PCR; in TCRdb, only in-frame clones are kept and a portion is missing. The table records about 280,000 clones, 75% to 85% of them present only once. Sequenced: peripheral blood. The source of this sequence is a middle-aged man with active or convalescent COVID-19. The V and J genes are TRBV6-1 and TRBJ2-3; 9 bases align to TRBD2. The CDR3 region is CASSGVAGVGPDTQYF. In DNA form, the CDR3 reads TGTGCCAGCAGTGGGGTAGCGGGAGTGGGGCCAGATACGCAGTATTTT.